This entry describes one T cell receptor beta chain. Its antigen is unidentified. This CDR3 is 11 amino acids long. Germline assignment: CDR1 MNHEY and CDR2 SVGAGI. The germline V and J ends were trimmed by 3 bases and 5 bases, with 4 bases remaining between them. This sample was included in a study of beta chain features in type 1 diabetes. General study results and limits: People with Type 1 diabetes carried modestly yet significantly shorter TCRB CDR3s in all four CD4+ subsets. It was among patients, rather than healthy donors, that naive, central memory and Treg TCRB repertoires appeared more similar.

Every bit of the isolated RNA underwent reverse transcription, so sequencing read expressed TCRB transcripts. Clones were sequenced by immunoSEQ multiplex PCR, and TCRdb holds only the in-frame ones, with some missing. The data hold 140,000 or so clones, with about an eighth observed a single time. The origin of this receptor is a young man with type 1 diabetes. V and J are TRBV6-5 and TRBJ2-5; D is unresolved. The sequenced material came from central memory CD4+ T cells from blood. CDR3 DNA sequence: TGTGCCAGCAGTTATTCGGAGACCCAGTACTTC. Its protein is CASSYSETQYF.